This TCR beta chain was obtained from a study of technical replicates of blood from a few donors. The germline V gene encodes CDR1 MNHEY and CDR2 SMNVEV (reference sequence). This CDR3 is 13 amino acids long. The V and J ends lost 2 bases and 6 bases respectively, with 8 bases between them. This table comes from immunoSEQ multiplex PCR, and its TCRdb copy is limited to in-frame clones, with some not included. The sample holds about 61,000 clones, about 96% seen once. The material sequenced was T cells isolated from PBMCs. This chain links TRBV27 with TRBJ1-5; D is possibly TRBD1 (5 bases). The TCR sequence derives from a human donor in good health. In DNA form, the CDR3 reads TGTGCCAGCAGTTTAAGGGGAAGTCAGCCCCAGCATTTT. Amino acid sequence: CASSLRGSQPQHF.